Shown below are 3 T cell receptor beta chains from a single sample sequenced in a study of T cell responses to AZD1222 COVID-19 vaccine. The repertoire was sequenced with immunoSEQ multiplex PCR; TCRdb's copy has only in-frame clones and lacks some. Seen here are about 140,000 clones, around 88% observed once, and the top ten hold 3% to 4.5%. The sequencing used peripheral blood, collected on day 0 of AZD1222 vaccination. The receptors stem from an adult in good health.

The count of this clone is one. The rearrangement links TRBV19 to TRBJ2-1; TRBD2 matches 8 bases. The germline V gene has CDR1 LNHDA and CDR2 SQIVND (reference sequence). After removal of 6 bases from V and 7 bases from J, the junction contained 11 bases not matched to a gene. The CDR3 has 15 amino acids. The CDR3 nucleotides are TGTGCCAGTAGCTCCGGGACTAGTCTTGGTAATGAGCAGTTCTTC. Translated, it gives CASSSGTSLGNEQFF.

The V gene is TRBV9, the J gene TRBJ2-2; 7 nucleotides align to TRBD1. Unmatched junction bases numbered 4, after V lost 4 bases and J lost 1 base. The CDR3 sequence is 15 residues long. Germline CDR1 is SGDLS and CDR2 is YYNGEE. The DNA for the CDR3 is TGTGCCAGCAGCCCCCGGACAGGGAACACCGGGGAGCTGTTTTTT. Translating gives CASSPRTGNTGELFF.

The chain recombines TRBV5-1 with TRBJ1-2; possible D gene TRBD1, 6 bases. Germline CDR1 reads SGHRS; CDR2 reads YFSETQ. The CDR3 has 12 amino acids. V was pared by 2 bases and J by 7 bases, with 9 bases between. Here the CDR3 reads CASSLQGFGYTF. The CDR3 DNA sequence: TGCGCCAGCAGCTTACAGGGTTTTGGCTACACCTTC.